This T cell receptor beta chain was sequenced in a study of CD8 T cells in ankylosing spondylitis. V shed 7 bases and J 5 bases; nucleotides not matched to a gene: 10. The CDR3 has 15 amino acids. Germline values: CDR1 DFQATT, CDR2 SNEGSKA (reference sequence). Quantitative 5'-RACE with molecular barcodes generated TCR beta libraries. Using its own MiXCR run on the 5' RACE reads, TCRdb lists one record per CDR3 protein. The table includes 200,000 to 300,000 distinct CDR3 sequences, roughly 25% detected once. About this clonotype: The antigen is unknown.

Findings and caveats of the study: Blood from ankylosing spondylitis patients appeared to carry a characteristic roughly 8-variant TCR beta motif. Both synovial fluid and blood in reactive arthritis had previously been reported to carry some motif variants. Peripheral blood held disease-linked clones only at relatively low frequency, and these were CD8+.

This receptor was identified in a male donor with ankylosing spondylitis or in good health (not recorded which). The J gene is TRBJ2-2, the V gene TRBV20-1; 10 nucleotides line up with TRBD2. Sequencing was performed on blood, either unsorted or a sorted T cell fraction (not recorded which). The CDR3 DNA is TGCAGTGTCAAACCACTAGCGGGGTTGACCGGGGAGCTGTTTTTT. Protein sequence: CSVKPLAGLTGELFF.